This TCR beta chain was recovered during a study of shared clonotypes between healthy human individuals. The overall study: Aged 18 to 49, the donors were a couple of women and a few men.

Regarding this clone: Its antigen is still unknown.

Only in-frame clones appear in the TCRdb table, and some are missing; sequencing was by immunoSEQ multiplex PCR. In the table there are roughly 680,000 clones, roughly 72% of which are singletons. The study, taken as a whole, reports: Unshared clonotypes carried lower generation probabilities than those common to all four donors.

Germline V gives CDR1 SGHRS, CDR2 YFSETQ. V was trimmed by 4 bases and J by 0 bases, leaving 14 bases between them. This CDR3 spans 16 amino acids. Specimen: memory CD4+ T cells sorted from blood. Subset in this sample: CD45RA-negative fraction. The chain combines TRBV5-1 with TRBJ2-1; D possibly corresponds to TRBD2 (5 bases). The TCR originated in a woman in her 30s in good health. The CDR3 loop is CASSPNQRSSYNEQFF. DNA for the CDR3: TGCGCCAGCAGCCCCAATCAGCGGAGCTCCTACAATGAGCAGTTCTTC.